These T cell receptor beta chains were read from a single sample in a study of OX40 agonist ivuxolimab in advanced cancers. TCRdb's table, derived via immunoSEQ multiplex PCR, lists solely in-frame clones and lacks some. Here the sample spans 30,000 to 35,000 clones, around 90% being singletons. Sequences were derived from CD4+ or CD8+ T cells sorted from blood, sampled in a trial of the OX40 agonist ivuxolimab. All receptors derive from an adult with an advanced solid tumor such as melanoma, head and neck, liver or kidney cancer. CDR3s include the opening cysteine and the closing phenylalanine or tryptophan. The D gene is left open where the match is weak. The size entry is marked missing in some rows and otherwise reads once, few, many or a size class.

V gene	clone size	D gene	J gene	CDR3 protein	CDR3 DNA
TRBV28	NA	TRBD1	TRBJ2-7	CASSKTGGYEQYF	TGTGCCAGCAGTAAGACAGGGGGGTACGAGCAGTACTTC
TRBV19	NA	TRBD2	TRBJ2-1	CATSPTSGRTSYNEQFF	TGTGCCACTTCCCCCACTAGCGGGAGGACCTCCTACAATGAGCAGTTCTTC
TRBV27	NA	NA	TRBJ1-1	CASSLLGVTEAFF	TGTGCCAGCAGTTTATTGGGGGTCACTGAAGCTTTCTTT
TRBV5-1	NA	TRBD1	TRBJ1-1	CASSSLVGGGSMNAEAFF	TGCGCCAGCAGCTCCCTGGTAGGGGGCGGGAGTATGAACGCTGAAGCTTTCTTT
TRBV7-9	NA	NA	TRBJ1-2	CASSLVGSNYGYTF	TGTGCCAGCAGCTTAGTGGGCAGTAACTATGGCTACACCTTC
TRBV15	NA	TRBD2	TRBJ2-5	CATNKRGASGGLVGTQYF	TGTGCCACCAACAAGAGAGGGGCTAGCGGGGGCCTCGTTGGGACCCAGTACTTC
TRBV6-1	NA	TRBD2	TRBJ2-7	CASSEFTSGGGYEQYF	TGTGCCAGCAGTGAATTTACTAGCGGGGGAGGATACGAGCAGTACTTC
TRBV5-1	NA	TRBD2	TRBJ2-2	CASSLGGGNTGELFF	TGCGCCAGCAGCTTGGGCGGGGGGAACACCGGGGAGCTGTTTTTT
TRBV12-5	once	NA	TRBJ2-5	CASGLGLGGGKTQYF	TGTGCTAGTGGTTTGGGACTAGGGGGAGGAAAGACCCAGTACTTC
TRBV11-2	once	NA	TRBJ2-7	CASVGGHSYEQYF	TGTGCCAGCGTGGGGGGGCATTCCTACGAGCAGTACTTC
TRBV5-1	NA	NA	TRBJ2-7	CASSLGSGDYEQYF	TGCGCCAGCAGCTTGGGTTCGGGGGACTACGAGCAGTACTTC
TRBV30	NA	TRBD2	TRBJ2-4	CAWTSGSPGGNIQYF	TGTGCCTGGACTAGCGGGAGTCCCGGGGGAAACATTCAGTACTTC
TRBV30	NA	TRBD1	TRBJ2-7	CAWSSTVDRVVGYEQYF	TGTGCCTGGAGTTCTACCGTAGACAGGGTAGTTGGCTACGAGCAGTACTTC
TRBV10-2	NA	TRBD2	TRBJ2-3	CASSPGTSGGWTDTQYF	TGCGCCAGCAGTCCAGGGACTAGCGGGGGTTGGACAGATACGCAGTATTTT
TRBV11-2	NA	NA	TRBJ2-5	CASSLEVSRGEETQYF	TGTGCCAGCAGCTTAGAAGTGAGTAGGGGAGAAGAGACCCAGTACTTC
TRBV4-1	NA	TRBD2	TRBJ2-7	CASTQGLAGTGEQYF	TGCGCCAGCACCCAGGGGCTAGCGGGAACGGGGGAGCAGTACTTC
TRBV10-3	NA	NA	TRBJ2-1	CATEYSGEDNEQFF	TGTGCCACCGAGTATAGCGGAGAGGACAATGAGCAGTTCTTC
TRBV7-6	NA	NA	TRBJ2-1	CASSLVFNEQFF	TGTGCCAGCAGCTTAGTATTTAATGAGCAGTTCTTC
TRBV16	NA	TRBD1	TRBJ1-1	CASSQSRQGRTEAFF	TGTGCCAGCAGCCAATCGCGACAGGGTAGAACTGAAGCTTTCTTT
TRBV21-1	once	NA	TRBJ2-3	CASSKPGVQASGRPSVCTDTQYF	TGTGCCAGCAGCAAGCCAGGGGTTCAGGCTAGCGGGAGGCCTAGTGTGTGCACAGATACGCAGTATTTT
TRBV7-3	NA	TRBD2	TRBJ2-7	CASSLGGSGYEQYF	TGTGCCAGCAGCTTAGGCGGGAGCGGCTACGAGCAGTACTTC
TRBV7-8	NA	TRBD2	TRBJ2-2	CASSSRLAGGPADTGELFF	TGTGCCAGCAGCTCCCGACTAGCGGGGGGGCCGGCGGACACCGGGGAGCTGTTTTTT
TRBV4-1	NA	NA	TRBJ1-1	CASSQDPRRGGTEAFF	TGCGCCAGCAGCCAAGATCCGAGACGAGGGGGCACTGAAGCTTTCTTT
TRBV9	NA	NA	TRBJ2-1	CASSPHPNEQFF	TGTGCCAGCAGCCCCCACCCTAATGAGCAGTTCTTC
TRBV11-2	NA	TRBD1	TRBJ2-7	CASSLDTYFETGSSYEQYF	TGTGCCAGCAGCTTAGATACGTACTTCGAGACAGGGAGTTCCTACGAGCAGTACTTC
TRBV5-6	few	NA	TRBJ1-1	CASSEYSGGAFF	TGTGCCAGCAGCGAATACTCGGGTGGGGCTTTCTTT
TRBV5-5	NA	NA	TRBJ1-6	CASSPVISYNSPLHF	TGTGCCAGCAGCCCCGTCATCTCCTATAATTCACCCCTCCACTTT
TRBV6-1	NA	NA	TRBJ2-1	CASTNLAGYNEQFF	TGTGCCAGCACGAATCTGGCGGGGTACAATGAGCAGTTCTTC
TRBV10-3	NA	NA	TRBJ1-4	CAIKGAGSNEKLFF	TGTGCCATCAAAGGTGCGGGGAGTAATGAAAAACTGTTTTTT
TRBV29-1	NA	NA	TRBJ2-2	CSVPTGNTGELFF	TGCAGCGTTCCGACAGGGAACACCGGGGAGCTGTTTTTT
TRBV7-9	NA	NA	TRBJ1-1	CASSLGVGSNTEAFF	TGTGCCAGCAGCTTAGGGGTGGGTTCGAACACTGAAGCTTTCTTT
TRBV11-3	NA	NA	TRBJ2-2	CASSLGRFRNTGELFF	TGTGCCAGCAGCTTAGGTAGATTTCGGAACACCGGGGAGCTGTTTTTT
TRBV4-1	NA	TRBD2	TRBJ2-7	CASSPGGSLLEQYF	TGCGCCAGCAGCCCGGGGGGGTCCCTCCTCGAGCAGTACTTC
TRBV29-1	NA	TRBD1	TRBJ1-2	CSVEELSGQVPYGYTF	TGCAGCGTTGAAGAGCTAAGTGGACAGGTCCCCTATGGCTACACCTTC
TRBV27	once	NA	TRBJ2-2	CASSLGWPGELFF	TGTGCCAGCAGTTTAGGCTGGCCCGGGGAGCTGTTTTTT
TRBV9	once	NA	TRBJ2-5	CASSEGGGQETQYF	TGTGCCAGCAGCGAGGGAGGGGGCCAAGAGACCCAGTACTTC